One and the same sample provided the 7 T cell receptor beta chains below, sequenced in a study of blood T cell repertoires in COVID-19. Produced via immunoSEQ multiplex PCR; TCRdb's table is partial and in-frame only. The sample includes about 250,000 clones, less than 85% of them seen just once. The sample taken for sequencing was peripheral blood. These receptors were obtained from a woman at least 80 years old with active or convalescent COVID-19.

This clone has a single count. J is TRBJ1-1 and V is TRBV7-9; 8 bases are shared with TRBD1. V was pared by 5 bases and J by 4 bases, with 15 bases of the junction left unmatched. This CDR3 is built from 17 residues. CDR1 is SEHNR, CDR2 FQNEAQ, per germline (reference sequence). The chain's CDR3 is CASSPSGQGREFTEAFF. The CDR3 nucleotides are TGTGCCAGCAGCCCATCCGGACAGGGTCGGGAATTCACTGAAGCTTTCTTT. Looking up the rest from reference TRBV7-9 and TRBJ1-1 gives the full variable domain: DTGVSQNPRHKITKRGQNVTFRCDPISEHNRLYWYRQTLGQGPEFLTYFQNEAQLEKSRLLSDRFSAERPKGSFSTLEIQRTEQGDSAMYLCASSPSGQGREFTEAFFGQGTRLTVV.

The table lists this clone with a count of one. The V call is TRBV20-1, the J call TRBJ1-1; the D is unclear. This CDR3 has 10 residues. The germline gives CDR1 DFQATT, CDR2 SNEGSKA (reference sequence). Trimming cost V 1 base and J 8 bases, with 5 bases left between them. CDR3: CSARVREAFF. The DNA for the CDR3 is TGCAGTGCTAGAGTGAGGGAAGCTTTCTTT.

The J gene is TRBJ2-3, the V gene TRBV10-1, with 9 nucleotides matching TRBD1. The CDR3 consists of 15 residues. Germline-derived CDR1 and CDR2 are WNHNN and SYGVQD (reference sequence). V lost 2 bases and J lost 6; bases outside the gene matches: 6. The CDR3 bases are TGCGCCAGCAGTGAGGTCCCGGGACAGGGCGATACGCAGTATTTT. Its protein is CASSEVPGQGDTQYF.

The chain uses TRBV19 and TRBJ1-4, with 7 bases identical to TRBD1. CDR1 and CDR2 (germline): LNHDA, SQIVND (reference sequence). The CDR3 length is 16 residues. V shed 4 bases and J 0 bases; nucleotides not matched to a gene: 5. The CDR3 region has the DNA TGTGCCAGTAGTACGGGACAGACCCCAACTAATGAAAAACTGTTTTTT. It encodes CASSTGQTPTNEKLFF.

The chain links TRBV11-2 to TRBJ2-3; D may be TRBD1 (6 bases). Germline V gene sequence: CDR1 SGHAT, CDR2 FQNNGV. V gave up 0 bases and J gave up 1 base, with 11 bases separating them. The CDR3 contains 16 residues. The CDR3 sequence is CASSLDVTGRTDTQYF. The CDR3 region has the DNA TGTGCCAGCAGCTTAGATGTTACAGGGCGCACAGATACGCAGTATTTT.

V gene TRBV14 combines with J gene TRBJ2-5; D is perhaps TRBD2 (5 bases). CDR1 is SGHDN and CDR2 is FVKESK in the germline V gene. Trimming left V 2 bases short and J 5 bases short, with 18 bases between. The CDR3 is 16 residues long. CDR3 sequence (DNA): TGTGCCAGCAGCCAATTAAGTGGGAGTAGTTTTGAGACCCAGTACTTC. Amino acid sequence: CASSQLSGSSFETQYF.

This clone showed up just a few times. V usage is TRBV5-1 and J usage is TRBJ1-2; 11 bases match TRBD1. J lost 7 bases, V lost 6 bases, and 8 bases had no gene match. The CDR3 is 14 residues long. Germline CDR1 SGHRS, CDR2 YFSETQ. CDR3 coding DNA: TGCGCCAGCACCCCCGGGACAGGGGGAGGTGGCTACACCTTC. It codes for CASTPGTGGGGYTF.